A selection of T cell receptor beta chains follows, all from one sample in a study of T-cell memory formation after mild COVID-19. TCRdb re-analysed the 5' RACE reads in MiXCR, keeping a single row per CDR3 protein. Of about 430,000 distinct CDR3 sequences in the sample, 24% were seen once. Specimen: PBMCs or a T cell subset sorted from them (not recorded which). The receptors were sampled from an adult woman who had mild COVID-19 (a few samples of this study predate the infection). Cell type and time point are not known. CDR3s include the opening cysteine and the closing phenylalanine or tryptophan. The D gene is left open where the match is weak. Size values are once, few and many counts, or a class for expanded clones, and some rows have none.

d_call j_call v_call clone_size cdr3_aa cdr3_nt
TRBD1 TRBJ1-2 TRBV5-1 . CASSLGGQNAPGYTF TGCGCCAGCAGCTTGGGGGGACAGAACGCTCCTGGCTACACCTTC
TRBD1 TRBJ1-5 TRBV2 once CASNPGQRNQPQHF TGTGCCAGCAACCCGGGACAGAGGAATCAGCCCCAGCATTTT
. TRBJ2-1 TRBV7-6 . CASSLRSSYNEQFF TGTGCCAGCAGCTTACGGAGCTCTTACAATGAGCAGTTCTTC
. TRBJ2-5 TRBV5-1 few CASSLVAETQYF TGCGCCAGCAGCTTGGTAGCTGAGACCCAGTACTTC
TRBD2 TRBJ2-7 TRBV7-2 few CASSLVTAGGMGEQYF TGTGCCAGCAGCTTAGTTACAGCGGGAGGGATGGGCGAGCAGTACTTC
. TRBJ2-5 TRBV5-6 . CASSRRDKKETQYF TGTGCCAGCAGCCGCCGGGACAAGAAAGAGACCCAGTACTTC
. TRBJ1-5 TRBV11-1 few CASSLGGDNQPQHF TGTGCCAGCAGCTTAGGAGGGGACAATCAGCCCCAGCATTTT
. TRBJ2-2 TRBV4-1 . CASSQLALSRPPSNTGELFF TGCGCCAGCAGCCAGCTTGCCCTATCTAGGCCCCCCTCGAACACCGGGGAGCTGTTTTTT
. TRBJ2-5 TRBV6-6 few CASGSARGLQETQYF TGTGCCAGCGGCTCAGCGAGGGGCTTACAAGAGACCCAGTACTTC
TRBD1 TRBJ2-3 TRBV12-3/TRBV12-4 few CASLGGQGSDTQYF TGTGCCAGCCTGGGGGGACAGGGTTCAGATACGCAGTATTTT
. TRBJ2-5 TRBV5-8 few CASSLEIGGWETQYF TGTGCCAGCAGCTTGGAAATAGGAGGTTGGGAGACCCAGTACTTC
. TRBJ2-2 TRBV6-5 . CASSPGRRTNTGELFF TGTGCCAGCAGTCCGGGACGGAGGACGAACACCGGGGAGCTGTTTTTT
. TRBJ1-6 TRBV2 once CASSVGSYNSPLHF TGTGCCAGCAGCGTCGGCTCCTATAATTCACCCCTCCACTTT
. TRBJ2-7 TRBV5-1 . CASSPILGDEQYF TGCGCCAGCAGCCCGATCCTCGGAGACGAGCAGTACTTC
. TRBJ2-3 TRBV7-2 . CASTQRDTQYF TGTGCCAGCACCCAACGAGATACGCAGTATTTT
TRBD2 TRBJ2-5 TRBV4-1 . CASSHLRGTSQETQYF TGCGCCAGCAGCCACTTAAGAGGGACTAGTCAGGAGACCCAGTACTTC
TRBD1 TRBJ1-2 TRBV7-9 . CASSSVTGLQDGYTF TGTGCCAGCAGCTCAGTGACAGGGCTTCAGGATGGCTACACCTTC
. TRBJ1-1 TRBV2 . CASSEAQGMNTEAFF TGTGCCAGCAGTGAAGCACAAGGGATGAACACTGAAGCTTTCTTT
TRBD2 TRBJ2-3 TRBV7-2 . CASSAQLAGANTQYF TGTGCCAGCAGCGCCCAACTAGCGGGAGCTAATACGCAGTATTTT
TRBD2 TRBJ2-1 TRBV6-5 . CASSRLAGARNEQFF TGTGCCAGCAGCCGCCTAGCGGGGGCCAGGAATGAGCAGTTCTTC
. TRBJ2-3 TRBV3-1 . CASSQDLSTDTQYF TGTGCCAGCAGCCAAGATCTGTCAACAGATACGCAGTATTTT
TRBD1 TRBJ2-7 TRBV20-1 . CSVGTPGQGSGEQYF TGCAGTGTAGGGACCCCGGGACAGGGAAGCGGCGAGCAGTACTTC
. TRBJ1-6 TRBV11-2 few CASSFGRGDGNSPLHF TGTGCCAGCAGCTTCGGAAGAGGGGACGGTAATTCACCCCTCCACTTT
. TRBJ2-7 TRBV29-1 . CSVVPEAPYEQYF TGCAGCGTTGTGCCGGAAGCCCCCTACGAGCAGTACTTC
TRBD1 TRBJ2-1 TRBV10-3 few CAISDRTGGYEQFF TGTGCCATCAGTGATAGGACAGGGGGCTATGAGCAGTTCTTC
. TRBJ2-3 TRBV4-3 . CASSQERTGGTDTQYF TGCGCCAGCAGCCAAGAAAGGACCGGGGGAACAGATACGCAGTATTTT
. TRBJ2-7 TRBV4-2 . CASSQEGRGPTYEQYF TGTGCCAGCAGCCAAGAGGGCAGGGGCCCAACCTACGAGCAGTACTTC
. TRBJ2-1 TRBV29-1 . CSVRQGTSRDYNEQFF TGCAGCGTTCGTCAGGGAACCTCCCGTGACTACAATGAGCAGTTCTTC
. TRBJ1-2 TRBV12-3/TRBV12-4 . CASSLFSLRRGYTF TGTGCCAGCAGTTTGTTCAGCCTTCGTCGGGGCTACACCTTC
TRBD1 TRBJ2-7 TRBV25-1 few CASSGAPGTGVYEQYF TGTGCCAGCAGTGGGGCCCCGGGGACAGGGGTCTACGAGCAGTACTTC
. TRBJ2-4 TRBV2 . CASSEARGGSKNIQYF TGTGCCAGCAGTGAAGCGAGAGGGGGGAGCAAAAACATTCAGTACTTC
. TRBJ1-1 TRBV2 . CASWGRTTEAFF TGTGCCAGCTGGGGTAGGACCACTGAAGCTTTCTTT
TRBD2 TRBJ2-3 TRBV5-4 few CASSLIGGGKDTQYF TGTGCCAGCAGCCTGATTGGCGGGGGTAAGGATACGCAGTATTTT
. TRBJ2-3 TRBV24-1 few CATSDLAGTDTQYF TGTGCCACCAGTGATTTGGCAGGGACAGATACGCAGTATTTT
TRBD1 TRBJ2-2 TRBV4-2 . CASSHFPGQVDTGELFF TGTGCCAGCAGCCATTTCCCGGGACAGGTCGACACCGGGGAGCTGTTTTTT
TRBD2 TRBJ2-3 TRBV29-1 . CSSAGGVTDTQYF TGCAGCTCGGCGGGGGGCGTCACAGATACGCAGTATTTT
. TRBJ1-6 TRBV6-1 . CASSVHQDSYPNSPLHF TGTGCCAGCAGTGTCCACCAAGACAGTTACCCCAATTCACCCCTCCACTTT
. TRBJ2-1 TRBV10-3 few CAISESGLVGQQFF TGTGCCATCAGTGAGTCTGGCCTAGTAGGGCAGCAGTTCTTC
TRBD2 TRBJ2-5 TRBV24-1 . CATSDLGGGFETQYF TGTGCCACCAGTGACTTAGGCGGGGGGTTTGAGACCCAGTACTTC
. TRBJ2-2 TRBV11-3 . CASSLDLVGSSTGELFF TGTGCCAGCAGCTTAGATCTAGTGGGCAGTAGCACCGGGGAGCTGTTTTTT
. TRBJ2-6 TRBV15 . CATSRAAPGANVLTF TGTGCCACCAGCAGAGCGGCCCCTGGGGCCAACGTCCTGACTTTC
. TRBJ1-1 TRBV12-5 . CASGLFGLNTEAFF TGTGCTAGTGGTTTGTTCGGCTTAAACACTGAAGCTTTCTTT
. TRBJ1-2 TRBV24-1 . CATSEPGQSFHGYTF TGTGCCACCAGTGAGCCCGGACAGAGCTTTCACGGCTACACCTTC
. TRBJ2-2 TRBV20-1 few CSARKSGPRLRLNTGELFF TGCAGTGCTAGAAAATCTGGGCCTCGCCTCCGACTGAACACCGGGGAGCTGTTTTTT
. TRBJ1-1 TRBV29-1 few CSVVGLLNTEAFF TGCAGCGTTGTCGGACTGCTGAACACTGAAGCTTTCTTT